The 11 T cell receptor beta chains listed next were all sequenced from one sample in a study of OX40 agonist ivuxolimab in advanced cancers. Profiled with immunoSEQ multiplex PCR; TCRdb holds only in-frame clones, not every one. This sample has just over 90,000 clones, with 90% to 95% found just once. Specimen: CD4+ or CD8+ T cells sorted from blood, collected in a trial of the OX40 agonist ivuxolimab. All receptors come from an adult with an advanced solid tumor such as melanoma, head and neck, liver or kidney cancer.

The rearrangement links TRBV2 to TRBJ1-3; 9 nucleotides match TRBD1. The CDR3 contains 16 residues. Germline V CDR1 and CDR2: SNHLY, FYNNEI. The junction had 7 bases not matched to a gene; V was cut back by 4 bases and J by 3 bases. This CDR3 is CASSVSGQGIGNTIYF. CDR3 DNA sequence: TGTGCCAGCAGTGTCTCGGGACAGGGAATTGGAAACACCATATATTTT.

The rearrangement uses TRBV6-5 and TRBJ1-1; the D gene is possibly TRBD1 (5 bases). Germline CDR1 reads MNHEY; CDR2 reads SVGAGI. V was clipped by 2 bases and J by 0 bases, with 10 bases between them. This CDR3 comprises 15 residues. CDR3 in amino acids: CASSYIRGLNTEAFF. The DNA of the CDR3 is TGTGCCAGCAGTTACATCCGGGGGTTGAACACTGAAGCTTTCTTT.

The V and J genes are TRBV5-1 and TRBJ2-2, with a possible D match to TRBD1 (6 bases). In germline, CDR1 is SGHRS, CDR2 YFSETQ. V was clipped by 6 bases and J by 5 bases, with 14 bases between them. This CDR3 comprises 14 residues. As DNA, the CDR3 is TGCGCCAGCAATGGACAGAGGTCGACCGGGGAGCTGTTTTTT. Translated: CASNGQRSTGELFF.

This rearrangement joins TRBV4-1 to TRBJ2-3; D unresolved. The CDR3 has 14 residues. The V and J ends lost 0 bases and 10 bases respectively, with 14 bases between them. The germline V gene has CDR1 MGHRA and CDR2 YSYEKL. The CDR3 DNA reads TGCGCCAGCAGCCAAGACGGCTACGAAGTGGCGCAGTATTTT. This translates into CASSQDGYEVAQYF.

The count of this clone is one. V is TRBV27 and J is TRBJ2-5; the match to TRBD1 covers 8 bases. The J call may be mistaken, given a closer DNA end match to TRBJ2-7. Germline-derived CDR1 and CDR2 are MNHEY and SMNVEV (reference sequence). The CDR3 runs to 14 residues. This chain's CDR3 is CASSPGQGIYEQYF. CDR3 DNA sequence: TGTGCCAGCAGTCCTGGACAGGGTATTTACGAGCAGTACTTC.

This chain's CDR3 is CASRPLAVDYNEQFF. In DNA, the CDR3 is TGTGCCAGTAGGCCACTGGCGGTCGACTACAATGAGCAGTTCTTC. J is TRBJ2-1 and V is TRBV19; no clear D gene. V gave up 6 bases and J gave up 3 bases, with 15 bases separating them. The germline V gene has CDR1 LNHDA and CDR2 SQIVND (reference sequence). The CDR3 extends over 15 amino acids.

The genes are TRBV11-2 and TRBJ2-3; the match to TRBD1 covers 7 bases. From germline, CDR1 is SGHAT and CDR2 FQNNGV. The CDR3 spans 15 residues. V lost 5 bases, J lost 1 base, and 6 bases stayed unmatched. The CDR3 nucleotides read TGTGCCAGCAGCCGTAGACAGGGTGGCACAGATACGCAGTATTTT. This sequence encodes CASSRRQGGTDTQYF.

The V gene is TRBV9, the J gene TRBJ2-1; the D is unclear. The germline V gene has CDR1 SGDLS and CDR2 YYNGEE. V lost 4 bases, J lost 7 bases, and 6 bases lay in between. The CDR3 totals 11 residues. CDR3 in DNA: TGTGCCAGCAGCTTCAATAATGAGCAGTTCTTC. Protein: CASSFNNEQFF.

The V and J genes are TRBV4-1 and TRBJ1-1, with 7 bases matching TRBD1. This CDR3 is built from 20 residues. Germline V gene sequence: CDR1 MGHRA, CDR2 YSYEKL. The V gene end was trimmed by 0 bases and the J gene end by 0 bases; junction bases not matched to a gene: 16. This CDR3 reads CASSQDFNTWAGGVNTEAFF. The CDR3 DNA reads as TGCGCCAGCAGCCAAGACTTCAACACCTGGGCAGGGGGAGTGAACACTGAAGCTTTCTTT.

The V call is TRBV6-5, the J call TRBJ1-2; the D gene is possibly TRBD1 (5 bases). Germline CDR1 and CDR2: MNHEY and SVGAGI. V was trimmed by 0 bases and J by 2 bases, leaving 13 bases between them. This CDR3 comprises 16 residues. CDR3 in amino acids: CASSYSMGTLNYGYTF. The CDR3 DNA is TGTGCCAGCAGTTACTCGATGGGGACCCTCAACTATGGCTACACCTTC.

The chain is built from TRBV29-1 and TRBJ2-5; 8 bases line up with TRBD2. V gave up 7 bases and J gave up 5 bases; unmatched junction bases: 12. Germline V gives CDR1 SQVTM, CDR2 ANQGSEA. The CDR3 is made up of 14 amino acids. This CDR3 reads CSANIGLAYETQYF. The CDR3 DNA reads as TGCAGCGCCAATATCGGACTAGCTTACGAGACCCAGTACTTC.